Sequencing of this T cell receptor beta chain was carried out in a study of T-cell memory formation after mild COVID-19. The V segment lost 3 bases and the J segment 2 bases; nucleotides outside the gene matches: 10. This CDR3 contains 16 residues. Germline V gives CDR1 KGHSH, CDR2 LQKENI. Notes on this clonotype: Its antigen is currently unknown.

UMIs and sample barcodes were carried by the TCR alpha and TCR beta cDNA libraries that 5'RACE produced using constant-segment primers. MiXCR was run by TCRdb on the 5' RACE reads, yielding one entry per CDR3 protein. The table shows 120,000 to 150,000 distinct CDR3 sequences, with under 25% occurring only once. Study findings and constraints: The main location of contracting CD4+ clones was CM and EM, and that of contracting CD8+ clones was EMRA. The study found balanced CD4/CD8 in clones contracting day 15 to 85 and a CD4+ lean in later expanders. Cross-reactive memory appears to have joined, as suggested by some responding clones showing up in pre-infection memory.

Sample: PBMCs or a T cell subset sorted from them (not recorded which). The chain joins TRBV18 to TRBJ2-7, with 7 positions matching TRBD1. The clonotype comes from an adult woman who had mild COVID-19 (a few samples of this study predate the infection). Cell type and time point are not known. The CDR3 region has the DNA TGTGCCAGCTCACCGCGACAGGGTTTAACTCCCTACGAGCAGTACTTC. Encoded protein: CASSPRQGLTPYEQYF. Full variable domain (rest looked up from reference TRBV18 and TRBJ2-7): NAGVMQNPRHLVRRRGQEARLRCSPMKGHSHVYWYRQLPEEGLKFMVYLQKENIIDESGMPKERFSAEFPKEGPSILRIQQVVRGDSAAYFCASSPRQGLTPYEQYFGPGTRLTVT.